This paragraph covers one T cell receptor beta chain sequence. This CDR3 contains 13 residues. Germline V lookup: CDR1 SGHDN, CDR2 FVKESK. Between the trimmed V and J ends, which lost 1 base and 6 bases, there was a span of 10 bases. This specimen comes from a study of blood T cell repertoires in COVID-19. Original data processing: Quantification of nucleated cells was approximated via reference gene primer amplification. This table comes from immunoSEQ multiplex PCR, and its TCRdb copy is limited to in-frame clones, with some not included. The V and J calls and clone size come from that table; D and trimming were worked out from the DNA. Of hundreds of thousands of clones listed, roughly 85% are singletons. Donors of Cohort 3 who recovered were those that had two negative PCRs, clearance, or symptom resolution.

V is TRBV14 and J is TRBJ2-7; D unresolved. The source material was PBMCs or T cells enriched from blood (not recorded which). This TCR derives from a middle-aged man who had recovered from COVID-19. CDR3 sequence: CASSQVIASEQYF. The CDR3 DNA reads TGTGCCAGCAGCCAAGTTATTGCGAGCGAGCAGTACTTC.